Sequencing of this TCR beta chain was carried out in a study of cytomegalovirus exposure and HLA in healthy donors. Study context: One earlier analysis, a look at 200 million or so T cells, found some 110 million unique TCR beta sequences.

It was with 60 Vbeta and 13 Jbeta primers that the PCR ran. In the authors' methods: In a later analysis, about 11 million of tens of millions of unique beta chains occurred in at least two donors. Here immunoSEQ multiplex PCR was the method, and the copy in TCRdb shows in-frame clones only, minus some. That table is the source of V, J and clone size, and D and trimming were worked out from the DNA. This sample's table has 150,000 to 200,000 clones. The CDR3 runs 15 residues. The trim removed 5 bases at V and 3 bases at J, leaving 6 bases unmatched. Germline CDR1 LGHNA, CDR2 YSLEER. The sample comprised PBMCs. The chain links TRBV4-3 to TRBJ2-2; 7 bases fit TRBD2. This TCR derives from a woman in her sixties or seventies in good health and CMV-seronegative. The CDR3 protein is CASSWGGRDTGELFF. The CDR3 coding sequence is TGCGCCAGCAGCTGGGGCGGGAGAGACACCGGGGAGCTGTTTTTT.